This record covers a single T cell receptor (beta chain). The data were taken from a study of response to subunit inactivated influenza vaccine. This CDR3 is 15 amino acids long. CDR1 is MDHEN, CDR2 SYDVKM, per germline. V lost 3 bases and J lost 3; bases outside the gene matches: 3. TCRdb processed the RT-PCR reads anew with MiXCR; each CDR3 protein has one entry. The sample gives 150,000 to 200,000 distinct CDR3 sequences, 10% to 15% of which show up once; approximately 30% is in the top ten. The same specimen was also included in a second study, on T cells expressing NK-cell markers. This second study notes: For TCR beta, cDNA was produced by 5'RACE template switching with UMIs. Sorted CD3+CD56-NKG2C+, CD3+CD56+NKG2C- and CD3+CD56+NKG2C+ T cells were the source of the TCR beta repertoires. Among eight sequenced donors, seven carried HCMV seropositivity while one was seronegative. Dominant NKG2C+ clonotypes were found to form about 1.0-7.0% of CD8+ T cells in six donors. The CD3+CD56-NKG2C+ fraction was also led by these clonotypes in a few donors.

The sample here was CD8+ T cells sorted from PBMCs, taken less than 13 days after vaccination. The chain links TRBV28 to TRBJ2-5, with 11 nucleotides matching TRBD2. The clonotype originates from a man between 50 and 59 years old who received an inactivated influenza vaccine. The CDR3 DNA reads TGTGCCAGCAGTTTGTATAGCGGGAGGGAAGAGACCCAGTACTTC. Translation gives CASSLYSGREETQYF.